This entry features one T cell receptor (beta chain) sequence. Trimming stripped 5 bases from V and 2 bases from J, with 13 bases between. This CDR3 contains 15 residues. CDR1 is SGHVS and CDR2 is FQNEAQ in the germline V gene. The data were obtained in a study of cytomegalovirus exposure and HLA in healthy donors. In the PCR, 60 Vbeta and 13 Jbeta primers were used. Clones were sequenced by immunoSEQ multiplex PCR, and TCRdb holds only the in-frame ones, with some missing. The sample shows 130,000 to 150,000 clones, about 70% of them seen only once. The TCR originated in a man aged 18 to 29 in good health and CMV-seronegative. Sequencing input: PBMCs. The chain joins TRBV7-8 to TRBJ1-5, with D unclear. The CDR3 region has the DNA TGTGCCAGCAGCCTGACACGGATTGGCAATCAGCCCCAGCATTTT. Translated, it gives CASSLTRIGNQPQHF. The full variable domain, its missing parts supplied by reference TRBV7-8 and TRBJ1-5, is GAGVSQSPRYKVAKRGQDVALRCDPISGHVSLFWYQQALGQGPEFLTYFQNEAQLDKSGLPSDRFFAERPEGSVSTLKIQRTQQEDSAVYLCASSLTRIGNQPQHFGDGTRLSIL.